These 24 T cell receptor beta chains originate from one sample sequenced in a study of technical replicates of blood from a few donors. TCRdb's copy holds only in-frame clones and misses some; the assay was immunoSEQ multiplex PCR. Of 70,000 to 85,000 clones listed, 95% to 98% are singletons. The sample consisted of T cells isolated from PBMCs. The receptors shown here come from a human donor in good health.

The chain recombines TRBV6-5 with TRBJ1-1; D remains unclear. This CDR3 is 12 amino acids long. Germline V gene data show CDR1 as MNHEY and CDR2 as SVGAGI. Trimming removed 6 bases at V and 2 bases at J, with 7 bases between. The CDR3 loop reads CASSLRNTEAFF. The DNA for the CDR3 is TGTGCCAGCAGCCTCAGAAACACTGAAGCTTTCTTT.

The J gene is TRBJ1-2, the V gene TRBV27, with D uncertain. Trimming removed 4 bases at V and 7 bases at J, with 22 bases between. The CDR3 runs 16 residues. Germline CDR1 reads MNHEY; CDR2 reads SMNVEV (reference sequence). The CDR3 is CASSSTENPPAAGYTF. The CDR3 DNA follows: TGTGCCAGCAGTTCGACGGAGAACCCCCCAGCCGCTGGCTACACCTTC.

This chain connects TRBV27 to TRBJ1-2, with D perhaps TRBD1 (6 bases). The CDR3 runs 14 residues. The germline CDR1 and CDR2 sequences are MNHEY and SMNVEV (reference sequence). V was shortened by 3 bases and J by 8 bases, with 16 bases between the two germline ends. CDR3 loop: CASSFGGLGGGYTF. The CDR3 DNA is TGTGCCAGCAGTTTTGGGGGCCTTGGTGGAGGCTACACCTTC.

CDR3 loop: CASSRSGGSALSTEAFF. CDR3 nucleotide sequence: TGTGCCAGCAGCCGGTCCGGGGGTTCGGCTTTATCGACTGAAGCTTTCTTT. The chain carries TRBV7-9 and TRBJ1-1; weak D call: TRBD1 (5 bases). Germline assignment: CDR1 SEHNR and CDR2 FQNEAQ (reference sequence). There are 17 residues in the CDR3. V was clipped by 5 bases and J by 5 bases, with 24 bases between them.

This clone was seen a single time. The gene calls are TRBV5-6 and TRBJ2-5; no clear D gene. V was pared by 7 bases and J by 0 bases, with 10 bases between. The CDR3 is 13 amino acids. Germline V gives CDR1 SGHDT, CDR2 YYEEEE. CDR3 region: CASSTLYQETQYF. CDR3 sequence (DNA): TGTGCCAGCTCGACTTTGTACCAAGAGACCCAGTACTTC.

The chain has TRBV2 and TRBJ2-2; possible D gene TRBD1, 5 bases. The germline V gene encodes CDR1 SNHLY and CDR2 FYNNEI. Between the trimmed V and J ends, which lost 4 bases and 0 bases, there was a span of 9 bases. CDR3 length: 15 residues. CDR3 protein: CASSAQGSNTGELFF. CDR3 nucleotides: TGTGCCAGCAGTGCGCAGGGTTCGAACACCGGGGAGCTGTTTTTT.

The gene calls are TRBV27 and TRBJ2-1; 7 nucleotides match TRBD2. Losses at the gene ends were 5 bases for V and 5 bases for J; bases not matched to a gene: 12. The CDR3 runs to 16 residues. In germline, CDR1 is MNHEY, CDR2 SMNVEV (reference sequence). For the CDR3, the DNA is TGTGCCAGCAGTCTGGAGACTAGCTTTGCCCACAATGAGCAGTTCTTC. Translating it yields CASSLETSFAHNEQFF.

Here the CDR3 reads CASSQQGGGSEAFF. For the CDR3, the DNA is TGTGCCAGTAGTCAACAGGGGGGGGGTTCTGAAGCTTTCTTT. The chain has TRBV19 and TRBJ1-1; TRBD1 agrees at 8 bases. V shed 5 bases, J shed 6 bases, and the junction held 8 bases outside the gene matches. Germline CDR1 reads LNHDA; CDR2 reads SQIVND (reference sequence). The CDR3 spans 14 residues.

This clone was detected only once. The J gene is TRBJ1-5, the V gene TRBV27; TRBD1 aligns across 8 bases. Germline lookup yields CDR1 MNHEY and CDR2 SMNVEV (reference sequence). CDR3 size: 14 residues. V was pared by 8 bases and J by 7 bases, with 10 bases of the junction left unmatched. Here the CDR3 DNA reads TGTGCCAGCGCCCTAGACAGGGGAGGACAGCCCCAGCATTTT. Translated: CASALDRGGQPQHF.

The rearrangement links TRBV5-4 to TRBJ2-3; TRBD2 aligns across 14 bases. V shed 6 bases and J 1 base; nucleotides not matched to a gene: 4. The CDR3 sequence is 16 residues long. Germline lookup yields CDR1 SGHNT and CDR2 YYREEE (reference sequence). CDR3 in DNA: TGTGCCAGCAAGGGACTAGCGGGGGAAGGCACAGATACGCAGTATTTT. This translates into CASKGLAGEGTDTQYF. The variable domain in full, with the rest retrieved from reference TRBV5-4 and TRBJ2-3, is ETGVTQSPTHLIKTRGQQVTLRCSSQSGHNTVSWYQQALGQGPQFIFQYYREEENGRGNFPPRFSGLQFPNYSSELNVNALELDDSALYLCASKGLAGEGTDTQYFGPGTRLTVL.

The chain has TRBV30 and TRBJ1-4, with TRBD1 matching 8 bases. Germline V gene data show CDR1 as GTSNPN and CDR2 as SVGIG (reference sequence). V lost 0 bases to trimming and J lost 2 bases; unmatched junction nucleotides: 8. This CDR3 contains 17 residues. CDR3 loop: CAWSVIAGGSTNEKLFF. For the CDR3, the DNA is TGTGCCTGGAGTGTAATAGCAGGGGGCTCGACTAATGAAAAACTGTTTTTT.

The chain recombines TRBV5-6 with TRBJ2-3; TRBD2 matches at 16 bases. Germline-derived CDR1 and CDR2 are SGHDT and YYEEEE. V lost 4 bases, J lost 3 bases, and 11 bases stayed unmatched. The CDR3 extends over 19 amino acids. The CDR3 is CASSPGTSGGASGTDTQYF. CDR3 DNA: TGTGCCAGCAGCCCCGGGACTAGCGGGGGGGCCTCGGGGACAGATACGCAGTATTTT.

The chain couples TRBV7-9 to TRBJ1-1, with D perhaps TRBD1 (6 bases). This CDR3 comprises 13 residues. The germline gives CDR1 SEHNR, CDR2 FQNEAQ (reference sequence). V was pared by 0 bases and J by 5 bases, with 7 bases between. The CDR3 loop is CASSLAQGTEAFF. The CDR3 DNA reads as TGTGCCAGCAGCTTAGCGCAGGGGACTGAAGCTTTCTTT.

The chain links TRBV14 to TRBJ2-7; 8 bases match TRBD2. The junction had 2 bases not matched to a gene; V was cut back by 2 bases and J by 2 bases. The CDR3 covers 14 residues. Germline CDR1 reads SGHDN; CDR2 reads FVKESK. The chain's CDR3 is CASSQTSGPYEQYF. CDR3 nucleotide sequence: TGTGCCAGCAGCCAAACTAGCGGCCCCTACGAGCAGTACTTC.

V is TRBV11-2 and J is TRBJ1-2; 7 bases fit TRBD1. The ends lost 5 bases at V and 3 bases at J; junction bases unmatched: 9. Looked up from germline, CDR1 is SGHAT and CDR2 is FQNNGV. The CDR3 spans 15 residues. In DNA form, the CDR3 reads TGTGCCAGCAGCCAACAACAGGGGCGAGACTATGGCTACACCTTC. Its protein is CASSQQQGRDYGYTF.

The gene calls are TRBV2 and TRBJ1-4, with 8 bases lining up with TRBD1. With V trimmed by 2 bases and J by 10 bases, 3 bases remained unmatched. The V gene's germline CDR1 is SNHLY and CDR2 FYNNEI. There are 13 residues in the CDR3. The CDR3 loop reads CASSEIGQGKLFF. The CDR3 nucleotides read TGTGCCAGCAGTGAAATCGGACAGGGAAAACTGTTTTTT.

The rearrangement uses TRBV6-6 and TRBJ1-5; no reliable D call. The germline gives CDR1 MNHNY, CDR2 SVGAGI (reference sequence). There are 13 residues in the CDR3. Trimming removed 2 bases at V and 1 base at J, with 3 bases between. The CDR3 region is CASSYGSNQPQHF. In DNA form, the CDR3 reads TGTGCCAGCAGTTACGGCAGCAATCAGCCCCAGCATTTT.

V and J are TRBV27 and TRBJ2-1; perhaps TRBD1 as D (6 bases). Germline V gene data show CDR1 as MNHEY and CDR2 as SMNVEV (reference sequence). The CDR3 has 16 residues. The ends were cut back, 3 bases at V and 3 bases at J, with 15 bases in the middle. The CDR3: CASSFVPQGLYNEQFF. The CDR3 bases are TGTGCCAGCAGTTTTGTGCCCCAGGGGCTCTACAATGAGCAGTTCTTC.

V usage is TRBV28 and J usage is TRBJ1-2; D is possibly TRBD1 (6 bases). V was cut by 10 bases and J by 0 bases, with 9 bases left in between. The CDR3 is 12 amino acids. CDR1 and CDR2 from the germline V gene are MDHEN and SYDVKM. CDR3 in amino acids: CATQGTNYGYTF. The CDR3 DNA follows: TGTGCCACCCAGGGGACTAACTATGGCTACACCTTC.

This clone was seen once. The rearrangement joins TRBV5-1 to TRBJ2-3; a possible D gene is TRBD2 (6 bases). V was trimmed by 7 bases and J by 2 bases, leaving 23 bases between them. This CDR3 is built from 17 residues. The germline CDR1 and CDR2 sequences are SGHRS and YFSETQ. CDR3 sequence (DNA): TGCGCCAGCTTTGACCCCGCCTCAACGGGGGTCACAGATACGCAGTATTTT. This codes for CASFDPASTGVTDTQYF.

This clone was seen a single time. The CDR3: CASSPGQGARETQYF. The CDR3 nucleotides read TGTGCCAGCAGCCCCGGACAGGGGGCGAGAGAGACCCAGTACTTC. The chain couples TRBV13 to TRBJ2-5; 11 bases line up with TRBD1. This CDR3 is built from 15 residues. The germline CDR1 and CDR2 sequences are PRHDT and FYEKMQ (reference sequence). Trimming cost V 5 bases and J 4 bases; bases outside gene matches: 6.

CDR3 region: CASSIVPGNTEAFF. The CDR3 nucleotides are TGTGCCAGTAGTATAGTTCCAGGGAACACTGAAGCTTTCTTT. The chain joins TRBV19 to TRBJ1-1; D is undetermined. CDR1 and CDR2 from the germline V gene are LNHDA and SQIVND (reference sequence). The V end lost 1 base, the J end lost 1 base, and 7 bases lay between the germline ends. This CDR3 has 14 residues.

J is TRBJ1-6 and V is TRBV6-1; 9 bases are shared with TRBD1. The CDR3 has 15 residues. Trimming cost V 6 bases and J 5 bases; bases outside gene matches: 5. Germline CDR1 MNHNS, CDR2 SASEGT. The CDR3 DNA sequence: TGTGCCAGCAGGCCACAGGGGGCAGATAATTCACCCCTCCACTTT. This encodes CASRPQGADNSPLHF.

The chain has TRBV5-1 and TRBJ1-2; TRBD1 matches at 9 bases. The CDR3 is made up of 20 amino acids. Germline CDR1 reads SGHRS; CDR2 reads YFSETQ. J lost 4 bases, V lost 0 bases, and 19 bases had no gene match. The CDR3 reads CASSLVSVIQLTGGVYGYTF. The CDR3, as DNA: TGCGCCAGCAGCTTGGTTTCGGTTATTCAGCTGACAGGGGGTGTCTATGGCTACACCTTC.